The clone carrying this TCR beta chain appeared a few times. Antigen unknown. Germline V gene sequence: CDR1 SGHTA, CDR2 FQGNSA. V lost 1 base, J lost 5 bases, and 15 bases lay in between. The CDR3 has 16 residues. These data belong to a study of response to subunit inactivated influenza vaccine. General study results and limits: Only a handful of new T cells, the authors suggested, are recruited with each seasonal influenza vaccination.

TCRdb independently ran MiXCR on the RT-PCR reads; one entry per CDR3 protein. The table records about 780,000 distinct CDR3 sequences, approximately 17% of them present only once. The sequenced sample was PBMCs from blood, obtained 5 days after vaccination. This clonotype was sampled from a middle-aged man who received an inactivated influenza vaccine. The chain joins TRBV7-2 to TRBJ1-3; TRBD1 might be the D (6 bases). The CDR3: CASSLVGTTLRNTIYF. CDR3 nucleotide sequence: TGTGCCAGCAGCTTAGTAGGGACAACTCTACGAAACACCATATATTTT.